This T cell receptor beta chain emerged from a study of blood T cell repertoires in COVID-19. Background on the study: Specimens from acute and convalescent COVID-19 originated in the United States, Italy and Spain. The analysed material was cDNA or gDNA that came from T cells, B-cell-depleted T cells, or PBMCs.

This clone was seen only once. Per the original methods: Quantification of nucleated cells was approximated via reference gene primer amplification. The assay was immunoSEQ multiplex PCR, and TCRdb's table has in-frame clones only and misses some. Clonal size and the V and J genes are those of that table, whereas D and trimming came from the DNA. The data contain under 300,000 clones, 89% of them singletons. The CDR3 contains 14 residues. In germline, CDR1 is SGHNT, CDR2 YENEEA. Trimming left V 5 bases short and J 5 bases short, with 12 bases between. The sample comprised peripheral blood. The chain employs TRBV11-3 and TRBJ2-2; unclear D gene. The receptor comes from a woman in her thirties or forties who had recovered from COVID-19. The CDR3 loop is CASSRIGTTGELFF. As DNA, the CDR3 is TGTGCCAGCAGCCGAATTGGCACGACCGGGGAGCTGTTTTTT.